These 16 T cell receptor beta chains were all obtained from the same sample, sequenced in a study of beta chain features in type 1 diabetes. Expressed TCRB transcripts were sequenced after all isolated RNA was converted to cDNA. TCRdb keeps only in-frame clones here, not all; method: immunoSEQ multiplex PCR. The table includes 350,000 to 450,000 clones, about 15% detected once. Sequenced: naive CD4+ T cells from blood. The receptors shown here come from a woman aged 18-29 years in good health.

The chain carries TRBV6-5 and TRBJ2-1; D uncertain. The CDR3 length is 14 residues. Germline CDR1 MNHEY, CDR2 SVGAGI. V lost 2 bases and J lost 10, with 15 bases in between. The CDR3 DNA sequence: TGTGCCAGCAGTTACACAAATAGCCCCCGCGAGCAGTTCTTC. The encoded protein is CASSYTNSPREQFF.

The chain employs TRBV7-9 and TRBJ1-5, with 7 bases lining up with TRBD1. The CDR3 contains 15 residues. With V trimmed by 3 bases and J by 2 bases, 4 bases remained unmatched. Per germline, CDR1 SEHNR and CDR2 FQNEAQ (reference sequence). The CDR3 DNA sequence: TGTGCCAGCAGCTTTGAAACAGGGGGCAATCAGCCCCAGCATTTT. Translating it yields CASSFETGGNQPQHF. Combining the CDR3 with reference TRBV7-9 and TRBJ1-5 gives the whole variable domain DTGVSQNPRHKITKRGQNVTFRCDPISEHNRLYWYRQTLGQGPEFLTYFQNEAQLEKSRLLSDRFSAERPKGSFSTLEIQRTEQGDSAMYLCASSFETGGNQPQHFGDGTRLSIL.

This clone was counted a few times. The gene calls are TRBV11-2 and TRBJ2-3; possibly TRBD1 for D (5 bases). Between the trimmed V and J ends, which lost 3 bases and 8 bases, there was a span of 12 bases. The CDR3 is 13 amino acids. Germline assignment: CDR1 SGHAT and CDR2 FQNNGV. CDR3 sequence reads: CASSLSSQGTQYF. The DNA for the CDR3 is TGTGCCAGCAGCTTGAGTAGTCAGGGTACGCAGTATTTT.

V gene TRBV29-1 combines with J gene TRBJ2-1; 7 bases line up with TRBD2. Per the germline V gene, CDR1 is SQVTM and CDR2 is ANQGSEA. This CDR3 is built from 14 residues. V was pared by 6 bases and J by 6 bases, with 11 bases of the junction left unmatched. CDR3 sequence: CSVRGLVDTNEQFF. The CDR3 nucleotides read TGCAGCGTACGAGGACTAGTAGATACCAATGAGCAGTTCTTC.

This chain joins TRBV5-1 and TRBJ2-7; 9 bases are shared with TRBD2. The V gene's germline CDR1 is SGHRS and CDR2 YFSETQ. V lost 3 bases, J lost 1 base, and 5 bases stayed unmatched. The CDR3 sequence is 15 residues long. The CDR3, as DNA: TGCGCCAGCAGCTGGTTAGCGGGAGATTCCTACGAGCAGTACTTC. Protein product: CASSWLAGDSYEQYF.

The CDR3 region is CASSQHLTGGRTGELFF. The CDR3, as DNA: TGCGCCAGCAGCCAACACCTGACAGGTGGAAGGACCGGGGAGCTGTTTTTT. V is TRBV4-3 and J is TRBJ2-2, with D tentatively TRBD1 (6 bases). Looked up from germline, CDR1 is LGHNA and CDR2 is YSLEER. The CDR3 covers 17 residues. With 2 bases removed from V and 5 bases from J, the gap between germline ends came to 18 bases.

This clone was seen only a few times. The chain carries TRBV7-6 and TRBJ1-4; D not resolved. Per germline, CDR1 SGHVS and CDR2 FNYEAQ. The CDR3 length is 14 residues. V was cut by 1 base and J by 4 bases, with 7 bases left in between. The CDR3: CASSLGGGNEKLFF. The CDR3 DNA is TGTGCCAGCAGCTTAGGCGGCGGTAATGAAAAACTGTTTTTT.

J is TRBJ2-1 and V is TRBV4-1; 10 bases align to TRBD2. Germline CDR1 is MGHRA and CDR2 is YSYEKL. This CDR3 is built from 16 residues. After removal of 1 base from V and 4 bases from J, the junction contained 4 bases not matched to a gene. The CDR3 coding sequence is TGCGCCAGCAGCCAAGGAGCGGGAGGGAGATACAATGAGCAGTTCTTC. Encoded protein: CASSQGAGGRYNEQFF.

CDR3: CASSRGTWGYGYTF. The CDR3 DNA follows: TGTGCCAGCAGCCGAGGGACATGGGGCTATGGCTACACCTTC. This chain connects TRBV14 to TRBJ1-2; tentative D call: TRBD1 (6 bases). Germline V gene sequence: CDR1 SGHDN, CDR2 FVKESK. Trimming removed 4 bases at V and 4 bases at J, with 13 bases between. The CDR3 length is 14 residues.

In this sample, this clone turned up a few times. The chain employs TRBV5-4 and TRBJ1-5; no definite D call. The germline gives CDR1 SGHNT, CDR2 YYREEE (reference sequence). Trimming removed 4 bases from V and 6 bases from J, with 23 bases in between. The length of the CDR3 is 17 residues. The CDR3 reads CASSPEPFEGLGQPQHF. The DNA for the CDR3 is TGTGCCAGCAGCCCCGAGCCGTTCGAGGGTCTGGGTCAGCCCCAGCATTTT.

This chain joins TRBV18 and TRBJ1-1; 9 nucleotides agree with TRBD1. The germline CDR1 and CDR2 sequences are KGHSH and LQKENI. V trimming: 2 bases; J trimming: 5 bases; junction bases outside the gene matches: 6. The CDR3 has 15 residues. The CDR3 nucleotides read TGTGCCAGCTCACCAAGAGGGACAGGGCGAACTGAAGCTTTCTTT. Translating it yields CASSPRGTGRTEAFF.

This clone was seen only a few times. The rearrangement joins TRBV6-5 to TRBJ1-5, with 9 nucleotides matching TRBD1. V lost 11 bases, J lost 7 bases, and 9 bases stayed unmatched. Germline CDR1 reads MNHEY; CDR2 reads SVGAGI. The CDR3 covers 13 residues. This chain's CDR3 is CAYTGGAGQPQHF. The CDR3 DNA sequence: TGTGCCTACACAGGGGGCGCCGGGCAGCCCCAGCATTTT.

The CDR3 sequence is CASSQVGQNQPQHF. Here the CDR3 DNA reads TGTGCCAGCAGCCAGGTCGGACAGAATCAGCCCCAGCATTTT. The chain carries TRBV14 and TRBJ1-5; possible D gene TRBD1, 6 bases. The CDR3 runs to 14 residues. The V gene's germline CDR1 is SGHDN and CDR2 FVKESK. Trimming stripped 3 bases from V and 4 bases from J, with 10 bases between. Supplemented by reference TRBV14 and TRBJ1-5, the full variable domain reads EAGVTQFPSHSVIEKGQTVTLRCDPISGHDNLYWYRRVMGKEIKFLLHFVKESKQDESGMPNNRFLAERTGGTYSTLKVQPAELEDSGVYFCASSQVGQNQPQHFGDGTRLSIL.

This clone came up a few times. V is TRBV11-1 and J is TRBJ1-1, with a possible D match to TRBD1 (6 bases). V was cut by 5 bases and J by 2 bases, with 15 bases left in between. The CDR3 is 15 amino acids. The germline CDR1 and CDR2 sequences are SGHAT and FQDESV (reference sequence). The CDR3 DNA reads TGTGCCAGCAGCCCGAGAACGACAGGAAACACTGAAGCTTTCTTT. Its protein product is CASSPRTTGNTEAFF. Together with reference TRBV11-1 and TRBJ1-1, the CDR3 gives the full variable domain: EAEVAQSPRYKITEKSQAVAFWCDPISGHATLYWYRQILGQGPELLVQFQDESVVDDSQLPKDRFSAERLKGVDSTLKIQPAELGDSAMYLCASSPRTTGNTEAFFGQGTRLTVV.

There are a few counts of this clone. The chain combines TRBV4-1 with TRBJ2-1; 11 positions match TRBD1. This CDR3 contains 15 residues. Per the germline V gene, CDR1 is MGHRA and CDR2 is YSYEKL. V lost 3 bases and J lost 6; bases outside the gene matches: 4. The CDR3 coding sequence is TGCGCCAGCAGCCATGCCGGGACAGGGGGCAATGAGCAGTTCTTC. Its protein product is CASSHAGTGGNEQFF.

In the case of this clone: The sample carries other DNA sequences with the same CDR3. V and J are TRBV30 and TRBJ1-5, with 9 bases that match TRBD1. The CDR3 extends over 14 amino acids. Germline V gene lookup returns CDR1 GTSNPN and CDR2 SVGIG (reference sequence). The trim removed 3 bases at V and 6 bases at J, leaving 6 bases unmatched. For the CDR3, the DNA is TGTGCCTGGAGCGCGGGACAGGGCATTCAGCCCCAGCATTTT. It specifies CAWSAGQGIQPQHF.